The present entry profiles one T cell receptor beta chain with its context. Its target is unknown. The source of the sample is a study of beta chain features in type 1 diabetes. Based on CD45RO/CCR7/CD25/CD127/CD95/CD27, CD4+ regulatory, stem cell-like memory, naive and central memory cells were sorted. Reverse transcription of all isolated RNA meant that expressed TCRB transcripts were sequenced. The data were produced by immunoSEQ multiplex PCR, yet TCRdb's version contains in-frame clones alone and is incomplete. This table has 630,000 or so clones, over 11% appearing once. Study-wide findings and caveats: No resolution was reached here on whether HLA type influences TCRB rearrangement. A cDNA-based sequencing approach could over-represent cells with high TCR expression. A moderate, significant TCRB CDR3 shortening appeared in type 1 diabetes across four CD4+ subsets. Patients' naive, central memory and Treg TCRB repertoires seemed closer to one another than those of healthy donors.

Sequences were obtained from naive CD4+ T cells from blood. This TCR was recovered from a man aged 18-30 years with type 1 diabetes.

The DNA for the CDR3 is TGTGCCAGTAGTATCCGACAGGGAAACATTCAGTACTTC. This gives the protein CASSIRQGNIQYF. This sequence joins TRBV19 and TRBJ2-4; 7 bases are a match to TRBD1. The germline CDR1 and CDR2 sequences are LNHDA and SQIVND (reference sequence). With 3 bases clipped from V and 6 bases from J, the junction kept 2 bases outside the gene matches. The CDR3 extends over 13 amino acids. Variable domain in full (rest from reference TRBV19 and TRBJ2-4): DGGITQSPKYLFRKEGQNVTLSCEQNLNHDAMYWYRQDPGQGLRLIYYSQIVNDFQKGDIAEGYSVSREKKESFPLTVTSAQKNPTAFYLCASSIRQGNIQYFGAGTRLSVL.